Shown below are 8 T cell receptor beta chains from a single sample sequenced in a study of blood T cell repertoires in COVID-19. The protocol was immunoSEQ multiplex PCR, while the TCRdb copy is restricted to in-frame clones and leaves out a portion. The sample shows roughly 310,000 clones, 75% to 90% of them seen only once. Sequencing was carried out using peripheral blood. These receptors were taken from a woman between 25 and 40 years old with COVID-19, enrolled during active disease.

This clone was seen a handful of times. This rearrangement joins TRBV5-1 to TRBJ2-7, with D possibly matching TRBD1 (5 bases). CDR3 size: 14 residues. Germline V gene data show CDR1 as SGHRS and CDR2 as YFSETQ. Trimming left V 1 base short and J 3 bases short, with 11 bases between. CDR3 nucleotides: TGCGCCAGCAGCTTGCAGGGTTCTAACTACGAGCAGTACTTC. Its protein product is CASSLQGSNYEQYF.

This chain links TRBV5-1 with TRBJ2-5; 9 bases match TRBD1. CDR1 SGHRS and CDR2 YFSETQ come from the germline V gene. This CDR3 is 15 amino acids long. V lost 3 bases and J lost 3; bases outside the gene matches: 6. For the CDR3, the DNA is TGCGCCAGCAGCTCCCGGGGACAGGGAGAAGAGACCCAGTACTTC. This codes for CASSSRGQGEETQYF.

This clone was recorded only once. The gene calls are TRBV29-1 and TRBJ1-3; tentative D call: TRBD1 (6 bases). The V gene lost 3 bases and the J gene lost 3 bases, with 9 bases spanning the gap. Germline-derived CDR1 and CDR2 are SQVTM and ANQGSEA. This CDR3 has 13 residues. This chain's CDR3 is CSVDTGHGNTIYF. DNA for the CDR3: TGCAGCGTTGACACAGGGCATGGAAACACCATATATTTT.

The CDR3, as DNA: TGTGCCACCAGCAGAGGGGCCCTGCCATACAATGAGCAGTTCTTC. This gives the protein CATSRGALPYNEQFF. The chain links TRBV15 to TRBJ2-1, with D uncertain. V was clipped by 1 base and J by 4 bases, with 11 bases between them. The germline V gene encodes CDR1 LNHNV and CDR2 YYDKDF (reference sequence). This CDR3 spans 15 amino acids.

This sequence joins TRBV2 and TRBJ1-1; TRBD1 matches 7 bases. CDR3 size: 13 residues. CDR1 and CDR2 (germline): SNHLY, FYNNEI. V dropped 6 bases and J dropped 4; count of bases not matched to a gene: 5. The DNA of the CDR3 is TGTGCCAGCAGGGGGACAGTGAGCACTGAAGCTTTCTTT. This translates into CASRGTVSTEAFF.

This clone has just one count. The CDR3 reads CASSRKQGSKNIQYF. DNA of the CDR3: TGTGCCAGCAGCCGTAAACAGGGGAGCAAAAACATTCAGTACTTC. The V and J genes are TRBV7-8 and TRBJ2-4, with 7 bases lining up with TRBD1. The CDR3 totals 15 residues. J was trimmed by 3 bases and V by 5 bases; bases with no gene match: 7. Germline assignment: CDR1 SGHVS and CDR2 FQNEAQ.

This chain uses TRBV13 with TRBJ1-1; TRBD1 is a possible D gene (6 bases). CDR1 PRHDT and CDR2 FYEKMQ come from the germline V gene (reference sequence). Trimming took 2 bases from V and 1 from J, leaving 11 bases between them. CDR3 size: 15 residues. The CDR3: CASSLRQDPNTEAFF. CDR3 in DNA: TGTGCCAGCAGCTTAAGACAGGACCCGAACACTGAAGCTTTCTTT.

The CDR3 DNA reads TGTGCCAGCAGTTCCGGGACTTCCTGGGGGGTAGATACGCAGTATTTT. Protein sequence: CASSSGTSWGVDTQYF. The chain couples TRBV6-2 or TRBV6-3 to TRBJ2-3; weak D call: TRBD2 (6 bases). Trimming cost V 4 bases and J 5 bases, with 19 bases left between them. The V gene's germline CDR1 is MNHEY and CDR2 SVGEGT. The CDR3 is 16 amino acids.